This T cell receptor beta chain was captured by sequencing in a study of vaccination and CD4 T cells after COVID-19. Treatment of the sample: roughly 10-day PBMC culture with coronavirus spike peptide pools or control peptides (ViraFEST assay). Gathered ahead of the COVID-19 pandemic (2011-2018) were the CD4+ T cells of the unexposed donor. Worth noting for this clonotype: The antigen is not known.

CDR1 is SGHNT, CDR2 YYREEE, per germline (reference sequence). This CDR3 region has 14 residues. The V end lost 4 bases, the J end lost 6 bases, and 14 bases lay between the germline ends. CD4+ T cells that had been cultured provided DNA sequenced with the Oncomine TCR Beta short-read assay. Genomic DNA extraction was carried out from cultured CD4+ T cells. TCRdb used MiXCR to reprocess the PCR reads, holding one entry per CDR3 protein. The sample consists of over 7,500 distinct CDR3 sequences, 41% of them appearing once. Specimen: CD4+ T cells from blood, cultured in vitro. V is TRBV5-4 and J is TRBJ2-1; tentatively, D is TRBD1 (6 bases). The receptor was isolated from a human donor in good health. This CDR3 is CASSTEDSPNEQFF. The CDR3 bases are TGTGCCAGCAGCACGGAGGACAGCCCCAATGAGCAGTTCTTC.